The clone carrying this TCR beta chain was recorded many times. Antigen: not known. The CDR3 spans 11 residues. The V and J ends lost 5 bases and 6 bases, in that order; junction bases with no gene match: 0. Germline values: CDR1 SGHTA, CDR2 FQGTGA. The record originates from a study of T-cell memory formation after mild COVID-19. Study-wide background: Across donors, TCR clusters were largely donor specific. Broader study findings: Mostly located in CM and EM were contracting CD4+ clones, with contracting CD8+ clones located in EMRA. Some responding clones appeared in pre-infection memory, suggesting cross-reactive memory joined. Second-wave clones peaking on day 37 lacked confirmed SARS-CoV-2 specificity.

TCRdb itself ran the 5' RACE reads through MiXCR, one entry per CDR3 protein. The profile shows more than 75,000 distinct CDR3 sequences, around 13% of them singletons. This TCR derives from an adult woman who had mild COVID-19 (a few samples of this study predate the infection). Cell type and time point are not known. V and J are TRBV7-3 and TRBJ1-1; 7 bases agree with TRBD1. The specimen was PBMCs or a T cell subset sorted from them (not recorded which). The CDR3 DNA reads TGTGCCAGCAGCCAGGGGGCTGAAGCTTTCTTT. The encoded protein is CASSQGAEAFF.